This T cell receptor (beta chain) was sequenced for a study of T cells in women clearing cervical HPV infection. Overall study: Case blood was drawn a median roughly 160 days after lesion detection. Findings and limits, study-wide: Controls had more TRBV6-7 (about 0.16%) than cases (approximately 0.11%).

CDR1 and CDR2 (germline): LNHDA, SQIVND (reference sequence). The CDR3 totals 15 residues. Trimming shortened V by 5 bases and J by 2 bases, and 16 bases separated the two germline ends. With respect to this clone: Its specificity is unknown. The read falls 3 residues short of the CDR3 end, and the missing part is taken from the germline J gene.

Sequencing was performed with immunoSEQ multiplex PCR; in TCRdb, only in-frame clones are kept and a portion is missing. In all, the sample yields under 30,000 clones. The sequence came from a woman aged 18 to 75 with a cervical HPV16 infection that either progressed to CIN3+ or cleared (not recorded which). The source material was blood buffy coat. The chain is built from TRBV19 and TRBJ2-7; no clear D gene. The CDR3 is CASSPRGPITYEQYF. The sequenced part of the CDR3 DNA is TGTGCCAGTAGTCCACGAGGCCCGATAACCTACGAG.